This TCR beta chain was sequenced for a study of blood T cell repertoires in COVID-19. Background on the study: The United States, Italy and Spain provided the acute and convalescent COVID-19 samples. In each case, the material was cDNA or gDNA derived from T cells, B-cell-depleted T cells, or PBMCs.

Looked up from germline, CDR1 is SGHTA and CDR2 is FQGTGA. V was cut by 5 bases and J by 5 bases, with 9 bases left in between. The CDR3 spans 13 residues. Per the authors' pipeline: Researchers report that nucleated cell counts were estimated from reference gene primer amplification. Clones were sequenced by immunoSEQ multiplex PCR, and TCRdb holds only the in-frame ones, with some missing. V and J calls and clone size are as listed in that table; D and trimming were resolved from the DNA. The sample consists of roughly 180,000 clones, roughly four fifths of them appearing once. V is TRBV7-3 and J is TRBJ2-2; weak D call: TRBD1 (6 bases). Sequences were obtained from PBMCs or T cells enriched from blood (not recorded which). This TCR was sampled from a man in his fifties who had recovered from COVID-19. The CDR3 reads CASSRGGTGELFF. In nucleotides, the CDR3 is TGTGCCAGCAGCCGAGGGGGTACCGGGGAGCTGTTTTTT.